The T cell receptor beta chain under discussion was sequenced for a study of control samples from healthy donors and cancer patients. TCRdb's table, derived via immunoSEQ multiplex PCR, lists solely in-frame clones and lacks some. This table holds approximately 110,000 clones, approximately 90% found once. Germline loops: CDR1 SGHVS, CDR2 FNYEAQ. The CDR3 covers 13 residues. Trimming removed 2 bases at V and 4 bases at J, with 3 bases between. The origin of this receptor is a woman between 45 and 65 years old in good health. Sequencing was done on a sample of blood. The gene calls are TRBV7-6 and TRBJ2-6; D unclear. Here the CDR3 reads CASSLQGANVLTF. The CDR3, as DNA: TGTGCCAGCAGCTTACAGGGGGCCAACGTCCTGACTTTC.